The 17 T cell receptor beta chains given below trace back to one sample, sequenced in a study of CXCR3-negative and CXCR3-positive naive CD8 T cells. TRB cDNA was prepared as libraries by UMI-labeled 5' RACE. From the 5' RACE reads, TCRdb lists one entry per CDR3 protein and no DNA. This sample's table reports around 50,000 distinct CDR3 sequences. The antigens for these receptors are not known. General observations from the study: Greater hydrophobicity was found in TRB CDR3s of CXCR3-positive naive cells than of CXCR3-negative naive cells.

The sequenced sample was naive CXCR3+ CD8+ T cells from blood. Subset denoted: CD45RO-CCR7+CD27+CD95- naive CD8+ T cells expressing CXCR3 (TNR3+). All receptors derive from a human donor in good health. Some clones in this sample may be carry-over from other donors' samples.

The genes are TRBV3-1 and TRBJ2-3; TCRdb calls TRBD2, which cannot be checked without DNA. The CDR3 is made up of 15 amino acids. Germline lookup yields CDR1 LGHDT and CDR2 YNNKEL (reference sequence). CDR3 sequence reads: CASSPQRGGPDTQYF.

The rearrangement uses TRBV7-3 and TRBJ2-1. Looked up from germline, CDR1 is SGHTA and CDR2 is FQGTGA. This CDR3 spans 14 amino acids. CDR3 sequence: CASSLTWGYNEQFF.

V usage is TRBV29-1 and J usage is TRBJ1-2. The CDR3 has 14 amino acids. In germline, CDR1 is SQVTM, CDR2 ANQGSEA. CDR3 region: CSVVRPRSNYGYTF.

V is TRBV7-3 and J is TRBJ2-5; TCRdb designates TRBD2, a call that cannot be tested without DNA. Per the germline V gene, CDR1 is SGHTA and CDR2 is FQGTGA. This CDR3 region has 15 residues. The chain's CDR3 is CASSRKLAEQETQYF.

This chain joins TRBV14 and TRBJ2-4; TCRdb returns TRBD1, unconfirmable since there is no DNA. This CDR3 is 14 amino acids long. Germline V CDR1 and CDR2: SGHDN, FVKESK. CDR3: CASRKQGEGNIQYF.

The CDR3: CASSFETGEQYF. The chain combines TRBV7-6 with TRBJ2-7; without DNA, the TCRdb call of TRBD1 cannot be checked. This CDR3 contains 12 residues. CDR1 and CDR2 from the germline V gene are SGHVS and FNYEAQ.

The rearrangement uses TRBV11-2 and TRBJ2-3; TCRdb gives TRBD2 as the D gene, but with no DNA this cannot be confirmed. The CDR3 consists of 15 residues. Germline V gives CDR1 SGHAT, CDR2 FQNNGV. The CDR3 sequence is CASRDSGGAIDTQYF.

The chain has TRBV12-3 or TRBV12-4 and TRBJ2-3; TCRdb designates TRBD1, a call that cannot be tested without DNA. This CDR3 has 13 residues. The CDR3 region is CASSLPGWYTQYF.

The chain has TRBV27 and TRBJ2-2. CDR3 size: 12 residues. Germline CDR1 reads MNHEY; CDR2 reads SMNVEV (reference sequence). This chain's CDR3 is CASSLITGELFF.

V gene TRBV25-1 combines with J gene TRBJ2-3; TCRdb indicates TRBD2, and absent DNA this call remains unverified. Looked up from germline, CDR1 is MGHDK and CDR2 is SYGVNS. The CDR3 consists of 16 residues. CDR3 residues: CASSEKKQLEADTQHF.

The chain couples TRBV29-1 to TRBJ2-1; without DNA, the TCRdb call of TRBD2 cannot be checked. The CDR3 runs 16 residues. CDR1 and CDR2 (germline): SQVTM, ANQGSEA. CDR3 sequence: CSVVREDYGNNNEQFF.

The V gene is TRBV4-3, the J gene TRBJ2-7; TCRdb indicates TRBD2, and absent DNA this call remains unverified. Germline values: CDR1 LGHNA, CDR2 YSLEER. This CDR3 comprises 15 residues. CDR3 protein: CASSPSQGSSYEQYF.

V usage is TRBV11-1 and J usage is TRBJ2-2. The CDR3 has 13 residues. Germline CDR1 and CDR2: SGHAT and FQDESV (reference sequence). CDR3 in amino acids: CASSLKVTGELFF.

The rearrangement links TRBV20-1 to TRBJ2-7. Germline CDR1 is DFQATT and CDR2 is SNEGSKA (reference sequence). The CDR3 has 13 residues. CDR3 in amino acids: CSARSLSSYEQYF.

The V gene is TRBV7-3, the J gene TRBJ2-1; with no DNA, the TCRdb D assignment of TRBD2 cannot be verified. Germline CDR1 is SGHTA and CDR2 is FQGTGA. This CDR3 comprises 15 residues. CDR3 in amino acids: CASSLGLADYNEQFF.

The chain employs TRBV4-2 and TRBJ1-2; TCRdb designates TRBD1, a call that cannot be tested without DNA. CDR3 length: 17 amino acids. The germline V gene encodes CDR1 LGHNA and CDR2 YNFKEQ. The CDR3 here is CASTPGRQGNPNYGYTF.

The V call is TRBV25-1, the J call TRBJ2-2; there is no DNA to check the TCRdb D call of TRBD1. CDR3 length: 12 residues. Germline CDR1 reads MGHDK; CDR2 reads SYGVNS. CDR3: CASSEGAGELFF.